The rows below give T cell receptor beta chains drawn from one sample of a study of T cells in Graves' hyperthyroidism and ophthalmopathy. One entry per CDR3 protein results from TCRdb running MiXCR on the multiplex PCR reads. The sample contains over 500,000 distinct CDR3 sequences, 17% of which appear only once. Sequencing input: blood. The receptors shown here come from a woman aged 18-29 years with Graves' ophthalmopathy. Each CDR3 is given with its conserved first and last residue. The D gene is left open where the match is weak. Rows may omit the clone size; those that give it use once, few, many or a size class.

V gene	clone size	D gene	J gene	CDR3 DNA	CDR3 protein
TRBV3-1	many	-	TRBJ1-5	TGTGCCAGCAGCCAAGGACCCCTCAATCAGCCCCAGCATTTT	CASSQGPLNQPQHF
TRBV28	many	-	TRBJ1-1	TGTGCCAGCAGTTTCCTCCGCGGACTCAAGGTTGGAGCTTTCTTT	CASSFLRGLKVGAFF
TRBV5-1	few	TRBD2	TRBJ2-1	TGCGCCAGCAGCTTGGCGCTCCAGTCAGCGAGCCGGGGGGGCAGGAGCTCCTACAATGAGCAGTTCTTC	CASSLALQSASRGGRSSYNEQFF
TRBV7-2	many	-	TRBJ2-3	TGTGCCAGCAGCCCTGTAGGTGGCGATACGCAGTATTTT	CASSPVGGDTQYF
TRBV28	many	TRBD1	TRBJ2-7	TGTGCCAGCAGAAGCGGTTCGGGACAGGGTTCCTACGAGCAGTACTTC	CASRSGSGQGSYEQYF
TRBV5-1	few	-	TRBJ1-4	TGCGCCAGCAGCTTGGTAGGGCGGCCTGGTGAAAAACTGTTTTTT	CASSLVGRPGEKLFF
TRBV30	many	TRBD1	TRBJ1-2	TGTGCCTACGAGACAGGGTTTGGCTACACCTTC	CAYETGFGYTF
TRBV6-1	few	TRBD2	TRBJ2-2	TGTGCCAGCAGAGCGCCGGGGGGGGCCGGGGAGCTGTTTTTT	CASRAPGGAGELFF
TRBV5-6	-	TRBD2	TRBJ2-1	TGTGCCAGCAGCCCCAGGACTAGGGCTGAGCAGTTCTTC	CASSPRTRAEQFF
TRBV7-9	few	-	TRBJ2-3	TGTGCCAGCAGCTCTTATCGGTTTACGCAGTATTTT	CASSSYRFTQYF
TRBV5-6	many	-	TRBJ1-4	TGTGCCAGCAGCGGGAAACAGGGCAATAATGAAAAACTGTTTTTT	CASSGKQGNNEKLFF
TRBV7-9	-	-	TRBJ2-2	TGTGCCAGCAGCTTAGACACGAACACCGGGGAGCTGTTTTTT	CASSLDTNTGELFF
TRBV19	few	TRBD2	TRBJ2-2	TGTGCCAGTAGCCAACGGGGGGGGCGTAACACCGGGGAGCTGTTTTTT	CASSQRGGRNTGELFF
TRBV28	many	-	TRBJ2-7	TGTGCCAGCGCGGGGCTTTCGAGCTCCTACGAGCAGTACTTC	CASAGLSSSYEQYF
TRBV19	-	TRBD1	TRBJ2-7	TGTGCCAGTAGTCGTCCGGGACAGGGGGGAGAGCAGTACTTC	CASSRPGQGGEQYF
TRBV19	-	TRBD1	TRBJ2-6	TGTGCCAGTACCACCCTTGCGACAGGGACCAACCCCTCTGGGGCCAACGTCCTGACTTTC	CASTTLATGTNPSGANVLTF
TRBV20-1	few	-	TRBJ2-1	TGCAGTGCCAGTGGTCTAGCATCGGGCAATGAGCAGTTCTTC	CSASGLASGNEQFF
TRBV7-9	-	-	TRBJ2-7	TGTGCCAGCAGCTTATCCGGGGGGCTAGCCTACGAGCAGTACTTC	CASSLSGGLAYEQYF
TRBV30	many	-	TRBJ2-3	TGTGCCTGGAGTGTACGGGCAGATACGCAGTATTTT	CAWSVRADTQYF
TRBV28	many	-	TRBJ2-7	TGTGCCAGCAAGGCAGGGGTGATCCCCTACGAGCAGTACTTC	CASKAGVIPYEQYF
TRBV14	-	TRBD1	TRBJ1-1	TGTGCCAGCAGCCGCAGGGGGTATCACCCGAACACTAAAGCTTTCTTT	CASSRRGYHPNTKAFF
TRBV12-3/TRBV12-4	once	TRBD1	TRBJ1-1	TGTGCCAGCAGGGCCAGGGGGGGGGCGGTCACTGAAGCTTTCTTT	CASRARGGAVTEAFF
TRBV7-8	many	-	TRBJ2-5	TGTGCCAGCAGCTCCACGGGCCGAGGATGGTACTTC	CASSSTGRGWYF
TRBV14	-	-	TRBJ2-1	TGTGCCAGCAGCCAAGATAGTGGGGGGCTCTCCTACAATGAGCAGTTCTTC	CASSQDSGGLSYNEQFF
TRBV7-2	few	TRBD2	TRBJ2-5	TGTGCCAGCAGCTTAGATTCGTACAGGCGGGGGGGCATGGTCCAAGAGACCCAGTACTTC	CASSLDSYRRGGMVQETQYF
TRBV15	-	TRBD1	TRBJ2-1	TGTGCCACCAGCAGGGAAAACAGGGGAAGTGAGCAGTTCTTC	CATSRENRGSEQFF
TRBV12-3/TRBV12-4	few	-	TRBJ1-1	TGTGCCAGCAGGAACCCAAGCGCTGAAGCTTTCTTT	CASRNPSAEAFF
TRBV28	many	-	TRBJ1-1	TGTGCCAGCAGTGCCCGAACCGGGACACCGAACACTGAAGCTTTCTTT	CASSARTGTPNTEAFF
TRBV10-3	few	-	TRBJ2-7	TGTGCCATCAGTGACCTCGGAACCTACGAGCAGTACTTC	CAISDLGTYEQYF
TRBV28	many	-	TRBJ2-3	TGTGCCAGCAGTTTTGCAAGAGGGACAGATACGCAGTATTTT	CASSFARGTDTQYF
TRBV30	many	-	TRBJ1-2	TGTGCCTGGAGTGTACAGGACTACGGTGGCTACACCTTC	CAWSVQDYGGYTF
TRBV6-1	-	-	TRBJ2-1	TGTGCCAGCAGTGAATCCGGAGGGGAATACAATGAGCGGTTCTTC	CASSESGGEYNERFF
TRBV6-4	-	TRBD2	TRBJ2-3	TGTGCCAGCAGTGAGACTAGCGGGGCCACAGATACGCAGTATTTT	CASSETSGATDTQYF
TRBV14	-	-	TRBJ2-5	TGTGCCAGCAGCCATCCGTTTGAGAGCGGCCAAGAGACCCAGTACTTC	CASSHPFESGQETQYF
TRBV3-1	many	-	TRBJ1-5	TGTGCCAGCAGCCAAGATCTCCGGAGCAATCAGCCCCAGCATTTT	CASSQDLRSNQPQHF
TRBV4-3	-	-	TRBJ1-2	TGCGCCAGCAGCCAAAGGGTGAGCTATGGCTACACCTTC	CASSQRVSYGYTF
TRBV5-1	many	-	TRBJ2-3	TGCGCCAGCAGCTTGGCGTCGGTAGACACAGATACGCAGTATTTT	CASSLASVDTDTQYF
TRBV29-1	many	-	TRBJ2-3	TGCAGCGTCCCCGGACAGAGCACAGATACGCAGTATTTT	CSVPGQSTDTQYF